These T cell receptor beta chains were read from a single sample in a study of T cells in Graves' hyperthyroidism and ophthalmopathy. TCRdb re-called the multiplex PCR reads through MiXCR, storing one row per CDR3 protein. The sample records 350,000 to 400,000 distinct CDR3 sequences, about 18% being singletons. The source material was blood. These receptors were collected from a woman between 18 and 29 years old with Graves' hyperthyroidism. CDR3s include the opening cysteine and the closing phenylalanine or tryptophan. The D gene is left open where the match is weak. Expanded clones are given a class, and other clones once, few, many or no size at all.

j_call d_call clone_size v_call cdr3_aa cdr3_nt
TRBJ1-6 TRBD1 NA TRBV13 CASSLGTGADSPLHF TGTGCCAGCAGCTTAGGGACAGGGGCGGATTCACCCCTCCACTTT
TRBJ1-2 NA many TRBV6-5 CASSYGGGQDGYTF TGTGCCAGCAGTTACGGCGGGGGGCAGGATGGCTACACCTTC
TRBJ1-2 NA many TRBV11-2 CASSPIQQGWAYGYTF TGTGCCAGCAGCCCAATACAACAGGGATGGGCCTATGGCTACACCTTC
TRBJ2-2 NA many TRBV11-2 CASSHKTGHGTGELFF TGTGCCAGCAGCCATAAAACGGGACACGGCACCGGGGAGCTGTTTTTT
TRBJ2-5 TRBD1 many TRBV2 CASTQDRRFQETQYF TGTGCCAGCACCCAGGACAGGAGATTTCAAGAGACCCAGTACTTC
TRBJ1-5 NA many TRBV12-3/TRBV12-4 CASSRGSSNQPQHF TGTGCCAGCAGCCGGGGGAGCAGCAATCAGCCCCAGCATTTT
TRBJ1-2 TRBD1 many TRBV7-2 CASSLPDRVGYTF TGTGCCAGCAGCTTACCGGACAGGGTCGGCTACACCTTC
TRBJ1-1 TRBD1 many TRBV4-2 CASSQDRWNTEAFF TGTGCCAGCAGCCAGGACAGGTGGAACACTGAAGCTTTCTTT
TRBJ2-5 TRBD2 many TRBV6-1 CASREVGTSVPQGETQYF TGTGCCAGCAGGGAAGTCGGGACTAGCGTTCCCCAGGGGGAGACCCAGTACTTC
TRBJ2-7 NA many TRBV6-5 CASSSPQGNYEQYF TGTGCCAGCAGTTCACCTCAGGGGAACTACGAGCAGTACTTC
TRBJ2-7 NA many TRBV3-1 CASSERTPGVDEQYF TGTGCCAGCAGCGAACGGACACCAGGGGTCGACGAGCAGTACTTC
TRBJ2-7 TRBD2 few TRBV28 CASIDRLGEGRYFSYEQCF TGTGCCAGTATTGACCGACTGGGGGAGGGGAGGTACTTTAGTTACGAGCAGTGCTTC
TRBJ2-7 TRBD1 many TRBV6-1 CASTPGTGPSYEQYF TGTGCCAGCACCCCCGGGACAGGCCCCTCCTACGAGCAGTACTTC
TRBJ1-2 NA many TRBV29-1 CSVDFDRNYGYTF TGCAGCGTTGACTTCGACAGGAACTATGGCTACACCTTC
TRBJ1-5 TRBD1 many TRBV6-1 CASSGQGLNQPQHF TGTGCCAGCAGTGGACAGGGACTCAATCAGCCCCAGCATTTT
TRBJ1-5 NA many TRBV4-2 CASSQEEGGNQPQHF TGTGCCAGCAGCCAAGAGGAGGGAGGGAATCAGCCCCAGCATTTT
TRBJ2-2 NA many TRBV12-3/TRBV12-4 CACSWTAGELFF TGTGCCTGTTCATGGACGGCCGGGGAGCTGTTTTTT
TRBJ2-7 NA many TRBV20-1 CSANLRRSTYEQYF TGCAGTGCGAACCTCCGTCGGTCAACCTACGAGCAGTACTTC
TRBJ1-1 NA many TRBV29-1 CSVGGFDEAFF TGCAGCGTTGGAGGGTTCGATGAAGCTTTCTTT
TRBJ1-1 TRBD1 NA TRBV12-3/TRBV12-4 CASIPDRMNTEAFF TGTGCCAGCATCCCGGACAGGATGAACACTGAAGCTTTCTTT
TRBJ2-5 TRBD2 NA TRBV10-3 CAVSPTSGGAETKYF TGTGCCGTTTCTCCGACTAGCGGGGGGGCAGAGACCAAGTACTTC
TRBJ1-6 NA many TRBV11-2 CASSLVRSDSPLHF TGTGCCAGCAGCTTAGTCAGGTCGGATTCACCCCTCCACTTT
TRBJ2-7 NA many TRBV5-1 CASSLGPLSSYEQYF TGCGCCAGCAGCTTGGGACCCCTAAGCTCCTACGAGCAGTACTTC
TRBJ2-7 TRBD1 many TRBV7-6 CASSSGTGTTYEQYF TGTGCCAGCAGCTCCGGGACAGGGACAACCTACGAGCAGTACTTC
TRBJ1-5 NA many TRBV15 CATSRDPKWVFSNQPQHF TGTGCCACCAGCAGAGACCCGAAATGGGTGTTTAGCAATCAGCCCCAGCATTTT
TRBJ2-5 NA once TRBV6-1 CASKRKETQYF TGTGCCAGCAAACGAAAAGAGACCCAGTACTTC
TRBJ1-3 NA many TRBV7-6 CASSPEAPGYGNTIYF TGTGCCAGCAGCCCCGAGGCGCCGGGGTACGGAAACACCATATATTTT
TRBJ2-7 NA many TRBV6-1 CASSAGETGPYEQYF TGTGCCAGCAGTGCGGGAGAGACAGGGCCCTACGAGCAGTACTTC
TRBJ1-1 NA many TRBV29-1 CSVEDPTGAFF TGCAGCGTTGAAGACCCGACGGGAGCTTTCTTT
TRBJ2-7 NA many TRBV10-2 CASSDYTYEQYF TGCGCCAGCAGTGATTATACCTACGAGCAGTACTTC
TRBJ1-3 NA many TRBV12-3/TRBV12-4 CASRYPEFGNTIYF TGTGCCAGCAGGTACCCAGAGTTCGGAAACACCATATATTTT
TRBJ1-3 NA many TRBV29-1 CSVRDTAGTIYF TGCAGCGTGCGGGACACCGCCGGGACCATATATTTT
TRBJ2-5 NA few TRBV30 CAWSRAETQYF TGTGCCTGGAGTCGGGCAGAGACCCAGTACTTC
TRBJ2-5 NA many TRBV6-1 CASSEALRGNYPYF TGTGCCAGCAGTGAAGCGCTTAGGGGAAACTACCCGTACTTC
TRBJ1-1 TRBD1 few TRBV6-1 CASSPGTAGAFF TGTGCCAGCAGTCCCGGGACAGCAGGGGCTTTCTTT
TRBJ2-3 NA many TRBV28 CASSFGGHSSTDTQYF TGTGCCAGCAGTTTCGGTGGGCATTCTAGCACAGATACGCAGTATTTT
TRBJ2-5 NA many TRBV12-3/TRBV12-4 CASSIGAAETQYF TGTGCCAGCAGTATTGGGGCAGCAGAGACCCAGTACTTC
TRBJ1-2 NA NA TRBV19 CATGPRVSNYGYTF TGTGCCACCGGGCCCAGGGTTTCTAACTATGGCTACACCTTC